The clone carrying this T cell receptor (beta chain) was seen a few times. The antigen is undetermined. The germline gene is not matched at one end of the junction; a read error may be the cause. This CDR3 region has 13 residues. The V gene's germline CDR1 is SGHNT and CDR2 YYREEE (reference sequence). The sample belongs to a study of molecular identifiers for immune sequencing clone quantification. Naive CD8 T cells were sorted, and the gate applied was CD8+CD4-CCR7+CD45RA+. Study observations and caveats: Highly expanded clone sizes could be underestimated by identical TCR molecules sharing a barcode. The study reportedly detected spiked Jurkat TCR RNA from one cell among around 1 million naive cells. Whereas naive cells kept under 1% of molecules in clones above 20 RNA copies, such clones held over 98% in effectors.

TCRdb re-derived calls from the PCR reads in MiXCR, one entry per CDR3 protein. This table has roughly 100,000 distinct CDR3 sequences, about a third appearing once. The sequence derives from a human donor in good health. Some libraries in this study had Jurkat cell RNA spiked in. The genes are TRBV5-4 and TRBJ1-4; possible D gene TRBD1, 5 bases. The sample comprised naive CD8+ T cells from blood, with Jurkat cell RNA spiked in. Noted subset: FACS-sorted CD8+CD4-CCR7+CD45RA+ naive T cells. The DNA of the CDR3 is TGTGCCGGCAGCGGCGGGACGCATGAAAAACTGTTTTTT. This sequence encodes CAGSGGTHEKLFF.